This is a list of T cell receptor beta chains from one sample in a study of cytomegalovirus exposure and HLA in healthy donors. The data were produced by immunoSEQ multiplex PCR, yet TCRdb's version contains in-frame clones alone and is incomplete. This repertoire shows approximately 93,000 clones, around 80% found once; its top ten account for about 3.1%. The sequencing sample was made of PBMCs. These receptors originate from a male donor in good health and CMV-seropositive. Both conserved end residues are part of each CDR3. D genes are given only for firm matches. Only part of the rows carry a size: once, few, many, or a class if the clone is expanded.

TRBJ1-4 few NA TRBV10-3 CAISGGPGVNEKLFF TGTGCCATCAGTGGGGGACCAGGGGTTAATGAAAAACTGTTTTTT
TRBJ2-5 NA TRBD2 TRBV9 CASSVELAGGLETQYF TGTGCCAGCAGCGTAGAACTAGCGGGGGGGCTGGAGACCCAGTACTTC
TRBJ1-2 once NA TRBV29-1 CSVEQGGSGYTF TGCAGCGTTGAACAGGGAGGCTCTGGCTACACCTTC
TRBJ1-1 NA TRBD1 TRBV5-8 CASSFTPGQRNTEAFF TGTGCCAGCAGCTTCACCCCGGGACAGAGGAACACTGAAGCTTTCTTT
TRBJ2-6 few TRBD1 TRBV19 CASKRTGGSSGANVLTF TGTGCCAGTAAGAGGACAGGGGGAAGTTCTGGGGCCAACGTCCTGACTTTC
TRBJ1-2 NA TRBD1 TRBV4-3 CASSPAARGPSGGYTF TGCGCCAGCAGCCCCGCGGCGAGGGGGCCCTCGGGTGGCTACACCTTC
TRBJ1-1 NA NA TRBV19 CASSPLTVNTEAFF TGTGCCAGTAGCCCACTTACTGTGAACACTGAAGCTTTCTTT
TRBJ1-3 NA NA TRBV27 CASSSTLDWGNTIYF TGTGCCAGCAGTTCCACCCTAGACTGGGGAAACACCATATATTTT
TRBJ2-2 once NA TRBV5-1 CASSLGGRTGELFF TGCGCCAGCAGCTTGGGGGGCAGGACCGGGGAGCTGTTTTTT
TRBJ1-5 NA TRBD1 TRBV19 CASSIGTGYSNQPQHF TGTGCCAGTAGTATAGGGACAGGGTATAGCAATCAGCCCCAGCATTTT
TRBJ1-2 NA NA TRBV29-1 CSVGGGGYGYTF TGCAGCGTGGGAGGGGGGGGGTATGGCTACACCTTC
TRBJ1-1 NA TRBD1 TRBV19 CASTPDRGMNTEAFF TGTGCCAGTACCCCGGACAGGGGCATGAACACTGAAGCTTTCTTT
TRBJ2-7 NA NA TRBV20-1 CSGGGRGEQYF TGCAGTGGTGGGGGCCGGGGCGAGCAGTACTTC
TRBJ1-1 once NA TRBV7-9 CASSSYAGQEDTEAFF TGTGCCAGCAGCTCCTATGCGGGGCAGGAGGACACTGAAGCTTTCTTT
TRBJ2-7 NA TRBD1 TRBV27 CASGTGKSYEQYF TGTGCCAGCGGGACAGGGAAGAGCTACGAGCAGTACTTC
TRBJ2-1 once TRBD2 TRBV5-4 CASSLDLLAGGREQFF TGTGCCAGCAGCTTGGATTTGCTAGCGGGGGGGCGTGAGCAGTTCTTC
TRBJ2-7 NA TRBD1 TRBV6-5 CASSTRDSTYEQYF TGTGCCAGCAGTACTCGGGACAGTACCTACGAGCAGTACTTC
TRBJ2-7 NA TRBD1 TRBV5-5 CASSLEARGTYEQYF TGTGCCAGCAGCTTGGAGGCCAGGGGGACCTACGAGCAGTACTTC
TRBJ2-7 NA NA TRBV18 CASSPLPQIITYEQYF TGTGCCAGCTCACCCCTCCCGCAGATTATAACCTACGAGCAGTACTTC
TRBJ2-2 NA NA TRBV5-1 CASSQGRVDTGELFF TGCGCCAGCAGCCAGGGGAGGGTAGACACCGGGGAGCTGTTTTTT
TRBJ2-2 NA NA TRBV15 CATSRGPTGELFF TGTGCCACCAGCCGAGGGCCCACCGGGGAGCTGTTTTTT
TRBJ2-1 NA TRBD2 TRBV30 CALTRERGAPFSTYNEQFF TGTGCCTTAACGAGGGAGCGGGGGGCCCCTTTTTCCACCTACAATGAGCAGTTCTTC
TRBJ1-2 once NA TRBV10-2 CASSEIQGSTMSYTF TGCGCCAGCAGTGAGATACAGGGCTCGACTATGTCCTACACCTTC
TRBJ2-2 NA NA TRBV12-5 CASGLPTSPNTGELFF TGTGCTAGTGGTTTGCCAACTAGCCCGAACACCGGGGAGCTGTTTTTT